The following is a T cell receptor (beta chain) sequence with its context. As yet, its antigen is unknown. The data belong to a study of cytomegalovirus exposure and HLA in healthy donors. Study details: Previous work identified 120 million or so unique TCR beta sequences from 150 million to 200 million T cells. Membership in the Caucasian-associated ancestry cluster was found for 65% to 85% of nearly 400 genotyped donors. General study results and limits: Whilst most TCR sequences proved rare, a subset of public TCRs occurred across many donors.

The PCR had 60 Vbeta and 13 Jbeta primers. Using immunoSEQ multiplex PCR, the repertoire was profiled, and TCRdb retains in-frame clones only, with some absent. The sample has 85,000 to 120,000 clones, about 64% seen once; the top ten hold less than 3%. The CDR3 runs to 16 residues. With 6 bases clipped from V and 8 bases from J, the junction kept 15 bases outside the gene matches. Germline CDR1 reads MDHEN; CDR2 reads SYDVKM. The chain carries TRBV28 and TRBJ1-4; 7 nucleotides align to TRBD1. This TCR was recovered from a female donor in good health and CMV-seronegative. Sample: PBMCs. CDR3 sequence reads: CASSSPLQGSGEKLFF. The CDR3 DNA reads as TGTGCCAGCAGCTCCCCGCTACAGGGGTCAGGGGAAAAACTGTTTTTT.